This record concerns one T cell receptor beta chain sequence. Its antigen is not identified. The source of the sample is a study of T cell responses to AZD1222 COVID-19 vaccine. Study conclusions and caveats: It should be noted that donors were predominantly white British and more often female, and clonal diversity was possibly underestimated. When two AZD1222 doses had been given, Spike-specific TCR breadth and depth rose.

This CDR3 is 13 amino acids long. Unmatched junction bases numbered 13, after V lost 10 bases and J lost 9 bases. CDR1 and CDR2 from the germline V gene are SGHKS and YYEKEE (reference sequence). Sequencing was performed with immunoSEQ multiplex PCR; in TCRdb, only in-frame clones are kept and a portion is missing. The sample includes around 200,000 clones, about 93% of them seen just once. The sequence came from an adult who received the MenACWY meningococcal vaccine as a control. The starting material was peripheral blood, obtained 28 days after the second dose of the MenACWY control vaccine. The J gene is TRBJ2-1, the V gene TRBV5-5, with TRBD2 identical over 7 bases. The CDR3 reads CARGVAPTIEQFF. The CDR3 DNA follows: TGTGCCCGGGGGGTAGCGCCAACCATTGAGCAGTTCTTC.